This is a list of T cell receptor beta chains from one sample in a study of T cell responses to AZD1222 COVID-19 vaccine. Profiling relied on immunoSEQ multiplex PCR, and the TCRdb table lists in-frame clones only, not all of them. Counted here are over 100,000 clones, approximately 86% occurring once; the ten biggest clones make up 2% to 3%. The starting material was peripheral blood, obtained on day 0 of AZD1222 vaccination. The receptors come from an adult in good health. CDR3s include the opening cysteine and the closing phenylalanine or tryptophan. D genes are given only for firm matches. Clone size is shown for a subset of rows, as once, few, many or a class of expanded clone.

CASSALPGQGVQTQYF	TGTGCCAGCAGTGCTCTACCGGGACAGGGGGTTCAGACCCAGTACTTC	TRBV6-1	TRBJ2-5	few	TRBD1
CASSSTSGRKYNEQFF	TGTGCCAGCAGTTCGACTAGCGGGCGGAAATACAATGAGCAGTTCTTC	TRBV28	TRBJ2-1	NA	TRBD2
CASSPGTSRRTDTQYF	TGCGCCAGCAGCCCGGGGACTAGCCGCCGCACAGATACGCAGTATTTT	TRBV5-1	TRBJ2-3	NA	TRBD2
CASSQVAGYYGYTF	TGTGCCAGCAGCCAAGTCGCGGGGTACTATGGCTACACCTTC	TRBV3-1/TRBV3-2	TRBJ1-2	NA	NA
CASSKTSGSYEQYF	TGTGCCAGCAGCAAGACTAGCGGCTCCTACGAGCAGTACTTC	TRBV21-1	TRBJ2-7	NA	NA
CASRDGTGRNQPQHF	TGTGCCAGCAGAGACGGGACAGGCCGAAATCAGCCCCAGCATTTT	TRBV28	TRBJ1-5	NA	TRBD1
CASGNPGQGSYEQYF	TGTGCCAGCGGAAATCCGGGACAGGGGTCCTACGAGCAGTACTTC	TRBV28	TRBJ2-7	once	TRBD1
CASSPQSSGGTGHNVLTF	TGTGCCAGCAGCCCGCAATCGTCGGGCGGGACAGGTCACAACGTCCTGACTTTC	TRBV7-3	TRBJ2-6	NA	TRBD1
CASSGGDNQPQHF	TGTGCCAGCAGTGGGGGGGACAATCAGCCCCAGCATTTT	TRBV12-3/TRBV12-4	TRBJ1-5	few	NA
CASSLRATEAFF	TGTGCCAGCAGTCTCAGGGCCACTGAAGCTTTCTTT	TRBV12-3/TRBV12-4	TRBJ1-1	NA	NA
CASSKSVAGTSGTLAKNIQYF	TGTGCCAGCAGCAAATCAGTAGCGGGAACTAGCGGGACCCTAGCCAAAAACATTCAGTACTTC	TRBV21-1	TRBJ2-4	once	NA
CAWRTGRRSGNTIYF	TGTGCCTGGAGGACTGGCAGGCGCTCTGGAAACACCATATATTTT	TRBV30	TRBJ1-3	NA	NA
CATAPNEQFF	TGTGCCACGGCCCCGAATGAGCAGTTCTTC	TRBV30	TRBJ2-1	NA	NA
CSASGAGGSAYEQYF	TGCAGTGCTAGTGGGGCGGGAGGGAGCGCCTACGAGCAGTACTTC	TRBV20-1	TRBJ2-7	NA	TRBD2
CAIGQGALYEQYF	TGTGCCATCGGACAGGGGGCGTTGTACGAGCAGTACTTC	TRBV10-3	TRBJ2-7	NA	TRBD1
CASSSHSGNTQYF	TGTGCCAGCAGTTCCCATAGTGGGAATACGCAGTATTTT	TRBV27	TRBJ2-3	NA	NA
CASSLVSNTGELFF	TGTGCCAGCAGCTTGGTTTCTAACACCGGGGAGCTGTTTTTT	TRBV5-4	TRBJ2-2	NA	NA
CASTPRDTEAFF	TGTGCCAGCACCCCGAGGGACACTGAAGCTTTCTTT	TRBV28	TRBJ1-1	NA	NA
CASTAWDNEQFF	TGTGCCAGTACCGCGTGGGACAATGAGCAGTTCTTC	TRBV19	TRBJ2-1	NA	NA
CASSPKIFDPLYEQYF	TGTGCCAGCTCACCTAAAATATTCGATCCACTCTACGAGCAGTACTTC	TRBV18	TRBJ2-7	NA	NA
CASSLGGLAVSYEQYF	TGTGCCAGCAGCTTAGGAGGACTAGCGGTCTCCTACGAGCAGTACTTC	TRBV7-6	TRBJ2-7	NA	TRBD2
CASKGRDGNTIYF	TGTGCCAGCAAGGGCAGGGACGGAAACACCATATATTTT	TRBV6-5	TRBJ1-3	NA	NA
CASRSGTGPYEQYF	TGTGCCAGCAGGTCCGGGACAGGGCCCTACGAGCAGTACTTC	TRBV2	TRBJ2-7	NA	TRBD1
CASIRTSGSHTGELFF	TGCGCCAGCATACGGACTAGCGGGAGCCACACCGGGGAGCTGTTTTTT	TRBV10-2	TRBJ2-2	NA	TRBD2
CASSLTVYTGKLFF	TGTGCCAGCAGCCTAACAGTGTATACCGGAAAACTGTTTTTT	TRBV11-3	TRBJ1-4	NA	NA
CASSFGASSYNSPLHF	TGCGCCAGCAGCTTCGGGGCTAGCTCCTATAATTCACCCCTCCACTTT	TRBV5-1	TRBJ1-6	NA	NA
CASGVGASGSYEQYF	TGTGCCAGCGGAGTGGGGGCTAGCGGGAGCTACGAGCAGTACTTC	TRBV3-1/TRBV3-2	TRBJ2-7	NA	TRBD2
CAWSAVRQGYGYTF	TGTGCCTGGTCCGCCGTGAGGCAGGGTTATGGCTACACCTTC	TRBV30	TRBJ1-2	NA	NA
CASRGQGLSWGETQYF	TGTGCCAGCAGGGGACAGGGTCTGAGTTGGGGAGAGACCCAGTACTTC	TRBV27	TRBJ2-5	NA	TRBD1
CASSFDRRGALNDPGSPLHF	TGTGCCAGCAGCTTCGACCGCCGGGGGGCCCTAAACGACCCTGGTTCACCCCTCCACTTT	TRBV7-6	TRBJ1-6	NA	NA
CSVGISTSNEQFF	TGCAGCGTTGGAATATCAACATCCAATGAGCAGTTCTTC	TRBV29-1	TRBJ2-1	NA	NA
CASSQEPAGTYEQYF	TGTGCCAGCAGCCAAGAGCCAGCGGGAACCTACGAGCAGTACTTC	TRBV3-1/TRBV3-2	TRBJ2-7	NA	TRBD2
CASTLVPFTNYGYTF	TGTGCCAGCACCCTAGTACCATTCACTAACTATGGCTACACCTTC	TRBV7-8	TRBJ1-2	NA	NA
CATSRDRIQSANYGYTF	TGTGCCACCAGCAGAGACAGGATCCAAAGCGCTAACTATGGCTACACCTTC	TRBV15	TRBJ1-2	NA	NA
CASSQHAGTSASYEQYF	TGTGCCAGCAGCCAACACGCCGGGACTAGCGCCTCCTACGAGCAGTACTTC	TRBV4-2	TRBJ2-7	NA	TRBD2
CASSLSPGGNTIYF	TGTGCCAGCAGCTTATCCCCCGGGGGAAACACCATATATTTT	TRBV7-8	TRBJ1-3	once	NA
CASSQEASGRIHEQYF	TGTGCCAGCAGCCAAGAAGCTAGCGGGAGGATCCACGAGCAGTACTTC	TRBV14	TRBJ2-7	NA	TRBD2
CAIPGGPDTQYF	TGTGCCATCCCAGGGGGGCCGGATACGCAGTATTTT	TRBV7-9	TRBJ2-3	NA	NA
CATSDLRGRGGPMNTEAFF	TGTGCCACCAGTGATTTAAGGGGCCGCGGAGGCCCCATGAACACTGAAGCTTTCTTT	TRBV24-1	TRBJ1-1	few	NA
CASSPGTVGANVLTF	TGTGCCAGCAGTCCCGGGACAGTTGGGGCCAACGTCCTGACTTTC	TRBV7-9	TRBJ2-6	once	TRBD1
CAWSAGSGRALDTQYF	TGTGCCTGGAGTGCGGGAAGCGGGAGGGCCTTAGATACGCAGTATTTT	TRBV30	TRBJ2-3	NA	TRBD2
CASCQLSPLGGTNYGYTF	TGTGCCAGCTGCCAGTTAAGCCCGTTGGGGGGCACGAACTATGGCTACACCTTC	TRBV27	TRBJ1-2	NA	NA
CASSLTASLMGGYTF	TGTGCCAGCAGTTTGACAGCCTCCTTGATGGGTGGCTACACCTTC	TRBV28	TRBJ1-2	NA	NA
CASSSEGQGGDQPQHF	TGTGCCAGCAGCTCGGAGGGGCAGGGCGGAGATCAGCCCCAGCATTTT	TRBV5-6	TRBJ1-5	NA	NA
CASSRDRAYEQYF	TGCGCCAGCTCTCGTGACAGGGCCTACGAGCAGTACTTC	TRBV5-1	TRBJ2-7	NA	TRBD1
CASSPGSLGDEQFF	TGCGCCAGCAGTCCTGGATCCCTTGGCGATGAGCAGTTCTTC	TRBV5-1	TRBJ2-1	NA	NA
CASSDEAGLKQYF	TGCGCCAGCAGTGATGAGGCAGGGTTAAAGCAGTACTTC	TRBV10-1	TRBJ2-7	NA	NA
CAARGATFTEAFF	TGTGCTGCAAGGGGTGCCACCTTCACTGAAGCTTTCTTT	TRBV28	TRBJ1-1	NA	NA
CASRGGTEQETQYF	TGCGCCAGCAGGGGGGGGACAGAACAAGAGACCCAGTACTTC	TRBV5-1	TRBJ2-5	NA	NA
CASLRGETQYF	TGTGCCAGTCTTCGTGGAGAGACCCAGTACTTC	TRBV6-6	TRBJ2-5	NA	NA
CASSPRMWADGGYTF	TGTGCCAGCAGCCCCCGGATGTGGGCTGACGGGGGCTACACCTTC	TRBV9	TRBJ1-2	NA	NA
CASRERLGTNGDEQFF	TGTGCCAGCAGGGAACGACTAGGAACTAATGGGGATGAGCAGTTCTTC	TRBV7-9	TRBJ2-1	NA	NA
CASSDWDREDQPQHF	TGTGCCAGCAGTGACTGGGACAGGGAGGATCAGCCCCAGCATTTT	TRBV6-4	TRBJ1-5	NA	TRBD1
CAINGQGAYEQYF	TGTGCCATCAACGGACAGGGGGCCTACGAGCAGTACTTC	TRBV10-3	TRBJ2-7	NA	TRBD1
CASQRDRTHSPLHF	TGTGCCTCCCAGAGGGACAGGACCCATTCACCCCTCCACTTT	TRBV21-1	TRBJ1-6	NA	NA
CATSDPVEGMTDTQYF	TGTGCCACCAGTGATCCCGTGGAGGGAATGACAGATACGCAGTATTTT	TRBV24-1	TRBJ2-3	NA	NA
CASSFSLMEPQHF	TGTGCCAGCAGCTTCAGCCTTATGGAGCCCCAGCATTTT	TRBV7-2	TRBJ1-5	NA	NA
CAWSVLGSTNEKLFF	TGTGCCTGGAGTGTGCTGGGCTCAACTAATGAAAAACTGTTTTTT	TRBV30	TRBJ1-4	NA	NA
CASLRASEAFF	TGTGCCAGTTTGCGTGCGTCTGAAGCTTTCTTT	TRBV19	TRBJ1-1	NA	NA